This T cell receptor (beta chain) was retrieved from a study of control samples from healthy donors and cancer patients. The assay was immunoSEQ multiplex PCR, and TCRdb's table has in-frame clones only and misses some. The sample includes 120,000 or so clones, roughly 87% of them seen just once. Germline CDR1 reads SGHRS; CDR2 reads YFSETQ. The CDR3 runs 16 residues. V was cut by 3 bases and J by 1 base, with 16 bases left in between. The sequence was collected from a man between 40 and 49 years old in good health. Material for sequencing was blood. The chain couples TRBV5-1 to TRBJ2-5; D possibly uses TRBD1 or TRBD2 (6 bases each). The DNA for the CDR3 is TGCGCCAGCAGCTCTGGAGGCAGGGGAGGCCAAGAGACCCAGTACTTC. This sequence encodes CASSSGGRGGQETQYF.